One sample yielded the 8 T cell receptor beta chains listed below, sequenced in a study of control samples from healthy donors and cancer patients. Libraries were prepared by immunoSEQ multiplex PCR; TCRdb keeps only in-frame clonotypes and omits some of them. Of about 190,000 clones in the sample, about 89% were seen once. Sample: blood. The receptors stem from a man aged 30-40 years in good health.

The rearrangement joins TRBV15 to TRBJ1-1; D call uncertain. Germline V lookup: CDR1 LNHNV, CDR2 YYDKDF (reference sequence). This CDR3 comprises 16 residues. Trimming took off 1 base at V and 0 bases at J, with 12 bases between the two ends. The CDR3 protein is CATSRVSGRLNTEAFF. The CDR3 bases are TGTGCCACCAGCAGAGTTAGCGGACGGCTGAACACTGAAGCTTTCTTT.

The chain is built from TRBV18 and TRBJ1-1; no clear D. Germline CDR1 reads KGHSH; CDR2 reads LQKENI. This CDR3 has 16 residues. Deletions cut 6 bases from V and 0 bases from J, with 17 bases between. This chain's CDR3 is CASSNQASSLNTEAFF. CDR3 in DNA: TGTGCCAGCTCCAACCAGGCTTCCAGCCTGAACACTGAAGCTTTCTTT.

This clone came up a few times. V is TRBV7-8 and J is TRBJ2-4, with TRBD2 matching 10 bases. The CDR3 spans 15 residues. Germline assignment: CDR1 SGHVS and CDR2 FQNEAQ. V gave up 2 bases and J gave up 6 bases; unmatched junction bases: 4. CDR3 nucleotides: TGTGCCAGCAGCTTAAGCCCTAGCGGGGGAAACATTCAGTACTTC. Amino acid sequence: CASSLSPSGGNIQYF.

The chain joins TRBV5-4 to TRBJ2-3; D unclear. CDR3 length equals 15 residues. Germline CDR1 reads SGHNT; CDR2 reads YYREEE (reference sequence). Trimming removed 0 bases from V and 2 bases from J, with 10 bases in between. CDR3 sequence (DNA): TGTGCCAGCAGCTTGGTTTCTGGGGTCACAGATACGCAGTATTTT. Translating it yields CASSLVSGVTDTQYF.

The genes are TRBV13 and TRBJ1-2, with a possible D match to TRBD1 (5 bases). Germline V gives CDR1 PRHDT, CDR2 FYEKMQ (reference sequence). Trimming pared 2 bases from V and 5 bases from J, leaving 9 bases between. The CDR3 is 13 residues long. The chain's CDR3 is CASSLQGGYGYTF. The CDR3 DNA is TGTGCCAGCAGCTTACAGGGCGGATATGGCTACACCTTC.

The CDR3 bases are TGTGCCAGCAGCTTAGCAGGGTCAGCGTCCTACGAGCAGTACTTC. Residues: CASSLAGSASYEQYF. The chain recombines TRBV7-8 with TRBJ2-7, with unresolved D. Germline loops: CDR1 SGHVS, CDR2 FQNEAQ. V lost 0 bases and J 1 base, leaving 10 bases between the germline ends. This CDR3 has 15 residues.

J is TRBJ1-4 and V is TRBV2; TRBD1 might be the D (6 bases). Trimming took 1 base from V and 3 from J, leaving 9 bases between them. The CDR3 has 15 residues. The germline V gene encodes CDR1 SNHLY and CDR2 FYNNEI. CDR3 sequence reads: CASSEVGTPNEKLFF. The CDR3 nucleotides read TGTGCCAGCAGTGAAGTGGGGACACCTAATGAAAAACTGTTTTTT.

The chain employs TRBV29-1 and TRBJ2-1; D is ambiguous. Germline CDR1 and CDR2: SQVTM and ANQGSEA. The CDR3 has 10 residues. V gave up 4 bases and J gave up 10 bases, with 8 bases separating them. In nucleotides, the CDR3 is TGCAGCGTTGTGGGGAAGGAGCAGTTCTTC. Its protein is CSVVGKEQFF.